A selection of T cell receptor beta chains follows, all from one sample in a study of blood T cell repertoires in COVID-19. Only in-frame clones appear in the TCRdb table, and some are missing; sequencing was by immunoSEQ multiplex PCR. The sample includes roughly 180,000 clones, approximately 87% seen only once; the top ten take less than 25%. The sample consisted of peripheral blood. Source of these receptors: a man between 65 and 80 years old with active or convalescent COVID-19. The CDR3 runs from the conserved cysteine through the conserved F or W. Fields, in order: clone size, D gene, J gene, V gene, CDR3 protein, CDR3 DNA. D genes are given only for firm matches. Clone size is shown for a subset of rows, as once, few, many or a class of expanded clone.

>-|TRBD1|TRBJ1-2|TRBV19
CASSTDQGVYGYTF
TGTGCCAGTAGCACGGACCAGGGGGTCTATGGCTACACCTTC
>-|TRBD1|TRBJ1-2|TRBV3-1/TRBV3-2
CASSQGYRGPYGYTF
TGTGCCAGCAGCCAGGGTTACAGGGGACCCTATGGCTACACCTTC
>-|-|TRBJ1-2|TRBV5-1
CASSLGSQGSGYTF
TGCGCCAGCAGCTTGGGTTCCCAGGGTAGCGGCTACACCTTC
>-|TRBD2|TRBJ2-3|TRBV30
CASTSGADPFTDTQYF
TGTGCCTCGACTAGCGGAGCCGATCCCTTCACAGATACGCAGTATTTT
>-|-|TRBJ1-3|TRBV5-4
CASSTLGHSGNTIYF
TGTGCCAGCAGCACTCTGGGGCATTCTGGAAACACCATATATTTT
>-|TRBD1|TRBJ1-1|TRBV7-8
CASSPLANRGTEAFF
TGTGCCAGCAGCCCTTTGGCGAACAGGGGGACTGAAGCTTTCTTT
>-|TRBD1|TRBJ1-2|TRBV5-1
CASAPGQGAGGYTF
TGCGCCAGCGCACCCGGACAGGGGGCTGGCGGCTACACCTTC
>-|TRBD2|TRBJ2-2|TRBV5-1
CASTLLPGLAGTGELFF
TGCGCCAGCACTCTACTGCCGGGACTAGCGGGTACCGGGGAGCTGTTTTTT
>-|TRBD2|TRBJ2-1|TRBV5-1
CASSLEGTINNEQFF
TGCGCCAGCAGCTTGGAAGGGACTATTAACAATGAGCAGTTCTTC
>once|TRBD1|TRBJ1-2|TRBV4-1
CASSHPTGDNYGYTF
TGCGCCAGCAGCCACCCGACAGGGGACAACTATGGCTACACCTTC
>-|-|TRBJ1-6|TRBV4-1
CASSQSGTTPGNSPLHF
TGCGCCAGCAGCCAAAGCGGAACCACCCCGGGAAATTCACCCCTCCACTTT
>-|-|TRBJ2-1|TRBV7-7
CASSLAWTRNNEQFF
TGTGCCAGCAGCTTAGCTTGGACAAGAAACAATGAGCAGTTCTTC
>-|-|TRBJ1-1|TRBV5-1
CASRSGANTEAFF
TGCGCCAGCAGGTCTGGGGCGAACACTGAAGCTTTCTTT
>-|-|TRBJ1-1|TRBV7-2
CASRVIQGVNTEAFF
TGTGCCAGCAGGGTCATACAGGGAGTGAACACTGAAGCTTTCTTT
>-|TRBD1|TRBJ2-7|TRBV2
CASSELGQSYEQYF
TGTGCCAGCAGCGAATTGGGACAGAGCTACGAGCAGTACTTC
>-|-|TRBJ1-2|TRBV9
CASSVAGNYGYTF
TGTGCCAGCAGCGTAGCGGGGAACTATGGCTACACCTTC
>-|TRBD2|TRBJ2-7|TRBV28
CASSTGTSGGLDEQYF
TGTGCCAGCAGCACCGGGACTAGCGGGGGCCTGGACGAGCAGTACTTC
>-|-|TRBJ1-5|TRBV29-1
CSPEQGWDQPQHF
TGCAGCCCTGAGCAGGGTTGGGATCAGCCCCAGCATTTT
>-|TRBD1|TRBJ2-7|TRBV14
CASSHDFRDRKYEQYF
TGTGCCAGCAGCCACGACTTCCGGGACAGAAAATACGAGCAGTACTTC
>-|TRBD1|TRBJ1-6|TRBV3-1/TRBV3-2
CASGQGWRVDSPLHF
TGTGCCAGCGGACAGGGGTGGAGGGTGGATTCACCCCTCCACTTT
>-|-|TRBJ1-2|TRBV27
CASSLLDSLNYGYTF
TGTGCCAGCAGTTTATTGGACAGCCTTAACTATGGCTACACCTTC
>-|-|TRBJ1-5|TRBV12-3/TRBV12-4
CASSSNQQGDQHF
TGTGCCAGCAGTTCCAACCAACAGGGAGACCAGCATTTT
>-|TRBD1|TRBJ1-2|TRBV4-1
CASSQEGQGRYGYTF
TGCGCCAGCAGCCAAGAGGGACAGGGGAGATATGGCTACACCTTC
>-|-|TRBJ1-5|TRBV2
CASSGQVESNQPQHF
TGTGCCAGCAGTGGCCAGGTAGAGAGCAATCAGCCCCAGCATTTT
>-|-|TRBJ2-1|TRBV19
CASSPRGSYNEQFF
TGTGCCAGTAGTCCCCGAGGCTCCTACAATGAGCAGTTCTTC
>-|-|TRBJ1-2|TRBV7-2
CASSLALGGIAKKGYGYTF
TGTGCCAGCAGCTTAGCGCTTGGGGGGATAGCCAAGAAGGGATATGGCTACACCTTC
>-|-|TRBJ2-7|TRBV2
CASSSIGTVYEQYF
TGTGCCAGCAGCTCCATTGGGACTGTATACGAGCAGTACTTC
>-|-|TRBJ2-2|TRBV7-6
CASSLAVNSNTGELFF
TGTGCCAGCAGCTTAGCAGTTAACTCGAACACCGGGGAGCTGTTTTTT
>-|TRBD2|TRBJ2-1|TRBV28
CASRGGLERDEQFF
TGTGCCAGCAGGGGGGGACTAGAGCGCGATGAGCAGTTCTTC
>-|TRBD1|TRBJ1-4|TRBV11-2
CASSQPTGGNEKLFF
TGTGCCAGCAGCCAACCCACAGGGGGCAATGAAAAACTGTTTTTT
>-|-|TRBJ1-5|TRBV11-2
CASSSTSTWGPQHF
TGTGCCAGCAGCTCGACTAGTACATGGGGGCCCCAGCATTTT
>-|TRBD1|TRBJ2-2|TRBV3-1/TRBV3-2
CASTLRTGANTGELFF
TGTGCCAGTACCCTAAGGACAGGGGCGAACACCGGGGAGCTGTTTTTT
>-|-|TRBJ1-2|TRBV7-2
CASSLVVGGNYGYTF
TGTGCCAGCAGCTTAGTGGTCGGGGGTAACTATGGCTACACCTTC
>-|-|TRBJ1-2|TRBV13
CASSLGTSSVEGGYTF
TGTGCCAGCAGCTTGGGGACAAGTTCGGTTGAGGGGGGCTACACCTTC
>-|TRBD1|TRBJ2-3|TRBV9
CASSVVGTGSDTQYF
TGTGCCAGCAGCGTAGTGGGGACAGGGTCAGATACGCAGTATTTT
>-|-|TRBJ1-4|TRBV5-5
CASSLLNRRGLATNEKLFF
TGTGCCAGCAGCTTGTTAAACCGGAGGGGTCTTGCAACTAATGAAAAACTGTTTTTT
>-|TRBD1|TRBJ2-5|TRBV28
CASSLLRQGKTQYF
TGTGCCAGCAGTTTATTACGACAGGGGAAGACCCAGTACTTC
>-|TRBD1|TRBJ2-2|TRBV5-4
CASSRGQVYTGELFF
TGTGCCAGCAGCCGGGGACAGGTCTACACCGGGGAGCTGTTTTTT
>-|-|TRBJ1-2|TRBV11-1
CASSPRRTRAYYGYTF
TGTGCCAGCAGCCCAAGGAGAACCAGGGCTTACTATGGCTACACCTTC
>few|-|TRBJ1-3|TRBV9
CASSVEGQGTIYF
TGTGCCAGCAGCGTAGAAGGGCAGGGAACCATATATTTT
>few|-|TRBJ2-7|TRBV15
CATSRDRVYEQYF
TGTGCCACCAGCAGAGACCGCGTTTACGAGCAGTACTTC
>-|-|TRBJ1-1|TRBV11-2
CASSQLSGVGGTEAFF
TGTGCCAGCAGCCAACTATCTGGGGTAGGGGGAACTGAAGCTTTCTTT